The clone carrying this TCR beta chain was observed at least ten times. Its antigen is unidentified. This sample is part of a study of regulatory T cells in long-lasting Graves disease. Described time point: newly diagnosed GD, antithyroid drugs for less than 3 months. The authors made the TCR library using RNA they extracted from PBMCs. Investigators report Graves' disease was diagnosed under American Thyroid Association guidelines. Study-level results: Gene preferences differed: TRBV28, TRBJ1-2, TRBJ2-5 in persistent cases.

CDR1 is KGHSH and CDR2 is LQKENI in the germline V gene. Trimming took 3 bases from V and 6 from J, leaving 11 bases between them. This CDR3 contains 13 residues. According to the study, TCR beta libraries were built with iRepertoire HTBI primers and CDR3-region Arm-PCR. TCRdb independently ran MiXCR on the multiplex PCR reads; one entry per CDR3 protein. Of approximately 250,000 distinct CDR3 sequences in the sample, around 19% were seen once. The V gene is TRBV18, the J gene TRBJ1-2; the D gene is possibly TRBD1 (6 bases). Sequenced here: peripheral blood mononuclear cells (PBMCs), sampled at new diagnosis, from a patient treated with antithyroid drugs. This sequence originates from a female donor with Graves disease. The CDR3 reads CASSPGGPDGYTF. The CDR3 coding sequence is TGTGCCAGCTCACCTGGGGGGCCGGATGGCTACACCTTC.